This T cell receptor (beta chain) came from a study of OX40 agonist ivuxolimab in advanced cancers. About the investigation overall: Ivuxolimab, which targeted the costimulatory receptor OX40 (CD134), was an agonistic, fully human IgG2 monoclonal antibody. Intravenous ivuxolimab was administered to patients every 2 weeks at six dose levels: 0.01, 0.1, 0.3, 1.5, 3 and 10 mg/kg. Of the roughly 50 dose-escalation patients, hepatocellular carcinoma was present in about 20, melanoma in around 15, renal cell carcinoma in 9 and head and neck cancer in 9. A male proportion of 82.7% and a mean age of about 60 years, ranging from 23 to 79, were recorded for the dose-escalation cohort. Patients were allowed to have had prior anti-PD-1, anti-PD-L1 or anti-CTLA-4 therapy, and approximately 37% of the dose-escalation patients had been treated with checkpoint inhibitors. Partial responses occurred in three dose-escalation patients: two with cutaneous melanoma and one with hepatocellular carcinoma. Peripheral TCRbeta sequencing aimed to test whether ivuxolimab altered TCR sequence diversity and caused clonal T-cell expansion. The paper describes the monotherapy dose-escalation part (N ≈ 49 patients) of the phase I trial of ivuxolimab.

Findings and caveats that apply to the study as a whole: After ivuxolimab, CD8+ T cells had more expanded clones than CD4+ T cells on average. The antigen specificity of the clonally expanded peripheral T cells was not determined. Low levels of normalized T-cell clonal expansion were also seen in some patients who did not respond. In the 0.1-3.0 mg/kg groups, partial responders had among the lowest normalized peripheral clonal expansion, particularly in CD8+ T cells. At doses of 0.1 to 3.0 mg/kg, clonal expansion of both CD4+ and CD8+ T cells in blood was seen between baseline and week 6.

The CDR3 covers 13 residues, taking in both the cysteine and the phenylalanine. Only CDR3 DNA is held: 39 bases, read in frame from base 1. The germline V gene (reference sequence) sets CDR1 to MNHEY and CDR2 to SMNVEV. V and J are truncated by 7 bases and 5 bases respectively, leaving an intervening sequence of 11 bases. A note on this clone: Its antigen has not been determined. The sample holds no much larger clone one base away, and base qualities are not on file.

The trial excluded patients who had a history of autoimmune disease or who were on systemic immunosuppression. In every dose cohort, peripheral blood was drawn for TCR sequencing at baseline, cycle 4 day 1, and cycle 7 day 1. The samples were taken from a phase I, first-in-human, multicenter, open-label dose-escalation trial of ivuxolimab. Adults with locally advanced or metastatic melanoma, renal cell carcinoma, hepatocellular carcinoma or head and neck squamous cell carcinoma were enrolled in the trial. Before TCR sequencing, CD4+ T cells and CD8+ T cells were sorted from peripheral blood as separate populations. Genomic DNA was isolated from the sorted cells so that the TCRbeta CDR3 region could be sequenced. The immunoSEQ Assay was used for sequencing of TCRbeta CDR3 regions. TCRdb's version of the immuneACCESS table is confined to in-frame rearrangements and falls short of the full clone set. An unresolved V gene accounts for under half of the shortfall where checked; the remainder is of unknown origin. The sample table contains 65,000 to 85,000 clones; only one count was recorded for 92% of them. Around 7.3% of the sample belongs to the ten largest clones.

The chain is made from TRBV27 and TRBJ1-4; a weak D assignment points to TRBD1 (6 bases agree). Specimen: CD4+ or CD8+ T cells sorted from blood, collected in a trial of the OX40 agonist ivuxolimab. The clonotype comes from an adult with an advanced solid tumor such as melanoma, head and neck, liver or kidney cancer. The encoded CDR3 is CASTRQVNEKLFF. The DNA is TGTGCCAGCACCCGACAGGTCAATGAAAAACTGTTTTTT.